At least ten counts were recorded for the clone carrying this T cell receptor (beta chain). What was amplified from RNA transcripts were TCR beta CDR3 regions. The HTBI primer set served for first-round RT-PCR of the TCR CDR3. From the multiplex PCR reads, TCRdb called clonotypes with MiXCR, one entry per CDR3 protein. Found here are around 800,000 distinct CDR3 sequences, 38% of them singletons; the top ten hold 8.9%. The sample is drawn from a study of T cells in Graves' hyperthyroidism and ophthalmopathy. The origin of this receptor is a man between 18 and 35 years old with Graves' hyperthyroidism. The material sequenced was blood.

CDR3 nucleotides: TGTGCCACCAGCAGAGATAAAGCGGTGGAGACCCAGTACTTC. This translates into CATSRDKAVETQYF. The rearrangement links TRBV15 to TRBJ2-5; possible D gene TRBD2, 5 bases. The CDR3 runs 14 residues. Per the germline V gene, CDR1 is LNHNV and CDR2 is YYDKDF (reference sequence). V lost 0 bases, J lost 5 bases, and 10 bases lay in between. Based on the CDR3 plus reference TRBV15 and TRBJ2-5, the full variable domain is DAMVIQNPRYQVTQFGKPVTLSCSQTLNHNVMYWYQQKSSQAPKLLFHYYDKDFNNEADTPDNFQSRRPNTSFCFLDIRSPGLGDTAMYLCATSRDKAVETQYFGPGTRLLVL.